The next 25 T cell receptor beta chains were all read from a single sample in a study of T cell responses to AZD1222 COVID-19 vaccine. The data were produced by immunoSEQ multiplex PCR, yet TCRdb's version contains in-frame clones alone and is incomplete. The table includes over 85,000 clones, approximately 90% detected once. The source was peripheral blood, collected on day 0 of AZD1222 vaccination. The receptor set was obtained from an adult in good health.

This chain connects TRBV7-9 to TRBJ2-7; 8 bases align to TRBD2. The junction had 2 bases not matched to a gene; V was cut back by 3 bases and J by 4 bases. CDR1 and CDR2 (germline): SEHNR, FQNEAQ (reference sequence). The CDR3 covers 13 residues. In DNA form, the CDR3 reads TGTGCCAGCAGCTTGCGGGGGGTTTACGAGCAGTACTTC. Its protein is CASSLRGVYEQYF.

The J gene is TRBJ1-2, the V gene TRBV6-5; D may be TRBD1 (6 bases). The germline CDR1 and CDR2 sequences are MNHEY and SVGAGI. V was trimmed by 6 bases and J by 8 bases, leaving 16 bases between them. The CDR3 spans 13 residues. The CDR3 nucleotides read TGTGCCAGCAGGGTTAACAGGGATGGGGGCTACACCTTC. Translated, it gives CASRVNRDGGYTF.

V is TRBV3-1 (or the pseudogene TRBV3-2) and J is TRBJ1-2; no clear D. The length of the CDR3 is 15 residues. Deletions cut 6 bases from V and 4 bases from J, with 18 bases between. CDR1 LGHDT and CDR2 YNNKEL come from the germline V gene (reference sequence). The CDR3 reads CASRNGNGISYGYTF. CDR3 in DNA: TGTGCCAGCAGGAACGGAAATGGGATTTCCTATGGCTACACCTTC.

In this sample, this clone turned up a few times. The genes are TRBV24-1 and TRBJ1-1; D may be TRBD1 (5 bases). V gave up 5 bases and J gave up 0 bases, with 18 bases separating them. The CDR3 covers 17 residues. Looked up from germline, CDR1 is KGHDR and CDR2 is SFDVKD. CDR3 in DNA: TGTGCCACCAGTGCCGGGGGACGGAGTGATATGAACACTGAAGCTTTCTTT. Translating gives CATSAGGRSDMNTEAFF.

The V and J genes are TRBV5-1 and TRBJ1-2; D is possibly TRBD1 (5 bases). V dropped 7 bases and J dropped 4 bases, with 20 bases sitting between them. The CDR3 is made up of 15 amino acids. CDR1 is SGHRS, CDR2 YFSETQ, per germline. This CDR3 is CASALTGTAIYGYTF. DNA for the CDR3: TGCGCCAGCGCATTAACCGGGACCGCAATCTATGGCTACACCTTC.

In regard to this clone: An end of the junction differs from the germline gene, which may be a read error. The rearrangement links TRBV11-2 to TRBJ1-5; 7 bases are shared with TRBD1. This CDR3 is built from 15 residues. The germline gives CDR1 SGHAT, CDR2 FQNNGV. As DNA, the CDR3 is TGTGCCAGCAGCGTAGACAGGGTGAGCAATCAGCCCCAGCATTTT. Translating it yields CASSVDRVSNQPQHF.

V usage is TRBV12-3 or TRBV12-4 and J usage is TRBJ1-2; TRBD1 is a possible D gene (5 bases). The V end lost 1 base, the J end lost 7 bases, and 10 bases lay between the germline ends. The CDR3 spans 13 residues. CDR3 in amino acids: CASSLEWGGGYTF. In DNA, the CDR3 is TGTGCCAGCAGTTTAGAGTGGGGCGGTGGCTACACCTTC.

The chain employs TRBV4-1 and TRBJ1-2; the D is unclear. Germline CDR1 and CDR2: MGHRA and YSYEKL. CDR3 size: 14 residues. Trimming stripped 0 bases from V and 7 bases from J, with 12 bases between. This CDR3 is CASSQDWIGSGYTF. The CDR3 nucleotides read TGCGCCAGCAGCCAAGACTGGATAGGGAGTGGCTACACCTTC.

This rearrangement joins TRBV5-1 to TRBJ2-7; D is perhaps TRBD1 or TRBD2 (5 bases each). The CDR3 length is 14 residues. V was cut by 0 bases and J by 5 bases, with 12 bases left in between. CDR1 is SGHRS and CDR2 is YFSETQ in the germline V gene. CDR3 DNA: TGCGCCAGCAGCTTGGAGGTGGGGGTGCACGAGCAGTACTTC. It encodes CASSLEVGVHEQYF.

The chain links TRBV10-3 to TRBJ2-7; 10 bases match TRBD2. V trimming: 3 bases; J trimming: 6 bases; junction bases outside the gene matches: 5. The CDR3 covers 14 residues. Germline V lookup: CDR1 ENHRY, CDR2 SYGVKD. This chain's CDR3 is CAISDLAGASEQYF. CDR3 DNA: TGTGCCATCAGTGATCTAGCGGGAGCGTCCGAGCAGTACTTC.

The rearrangement links TRBV28 to TRBJ1-2; 9 bases map to TRBD1. V dropped 10 bases and J dropped 8; count of bases not matched to a gene: 14. CDR3 size: 14 residues. Germline CDR1 reads MDHEN; CDR2 reads SYDVKM. This chain's CDR3 is CAIHGGQGPLGYTF. CDR3 nucleotides: TGTGCCATTCACGGGGGACAGGGCCCCCTCGGCTACACCTTC.

The V and J genes are TRBV5-1 and TRBJ2-1, with 9 bases fitting TRBD1. The germline CDR1 and CDR2 sequences are SGHRS and YFSETQ. With V trimmed by 1 base and J by 3 bases, 2 bases remained unmatched. CDR3 length equals 15 residues. The CDR3 is CASSLPDRGYNEQFF. The CDR3 DNA reads as TGCGCCAGCAGCTTGCCGGACAGGGGCTACAATGAGCAGTTCTTC.

The chain is built from TRBV5-4 and TRBJ1-2, with no clear D. Between the trimmed V and J ends, which lost 3 bases and 2 bases, there was a span of 14 bases. Germline CDR1 SGHNT, CDR2 YYREEE (reference sequence). The CDR3 is made up of 15 amino acids. The CDR3 bases are TGTGCCAGCAGCTCCGGCCCTTTACCGAACTATGGCTACACCTTC. The encoded protein is CASSSGPLPNYGYTF. Together with reference TRBV5-4 and TRBJ1-2, the CDR3 gives the full variable domain: ETGVTQSPTHLIKTRGQQVTLRCSSQSGHNTVSWYQQALGQGPQFIFQYYREEENGRGNFPPRFSGLQFPNYSSELNVNALELDDSALYLCASSSGPLPNYGYTFGSGTRLTVV.

V usage is TRBV5-1 and J usage is TRBJ1-2; 7 nucleotides agree with TRBD1. J lost 6 bases, V lost 2 bases, and 16 bases had no gene match. Germline CDR1 and CDR2: SGHRS and YFSETQ. The CDR3 runs 17 residues. This chain's CDR3 is CASSLSRRGRGSDGYTF. The DNA for the CDR3 is TGCGCCAGCAGCTTATCTCGTAGGGGCAGGGGGAGCGATGGCTACACCTTC.

The chain joins TRBV18 to TRBJ2-7, with D perhaps matching TRBD1 (6 bases). With 2 bases removed from V and 2 bases from J, the gap between germline ends came to 13 bases. This CDR3 contains 15 residues. The V gene's germline CDR1 is KGHSH and CDR2 LQKENI. CDR3 loop: CASSPKDSFPYEQYF. In DNA form, the CDR3 reads TGTGCCAGCTCACCAAAGGACAGTTTTCCCTACGAGCAGTACTTC.

This clone was recorded only once. J is TRBJ1-2 and V is TRBV29-1, with a weak D call TRBD1 (6 bases). V lost 6 bases, J lost 6 bases, and 17 bases lay in between. The CDR3 sequence is 13 residues long. From germline, CDR1 is SQVTM and CDR2 ANQGSEA. This chain's CDR3 is CSVVQGASDGYTF. CDR3 DNA: TGCAGCGTCGTACAGGGTGCTTCGGATGGCTACACCTTC.

The chain combines TRBV5-1 with TRBJ2-1; D not certain. The CDR3 runs 13 residues. V was shortened by 0 bases and J by 2 bases, with 3 bases between the two germline ends. CDR1 and CDR2 from the germline V gene are SGHRS and YFSETQ. The CDR3 protein is CASSLVTYNEQFF. As DNA, the CDR3 is TGCGCCAGCAGCTTGGTAACCTACAATGAGCAGTTCTTC.

V and J are TRBV2 and TRBJ1-5; 9 bases are a match to TRBD1. This CDR3 spans 17 amino acids. The V gene end was trimmed by 4 bases and the J gene end by 0 bases; junction bases not matched to a gene: 7. The V gene's germline CDR1 is SNHLY and CDR2 FYNNEI. In DNA form, the CDR3 reads TGTGCCAGCAGTGCTTTGGACAGGGGCCGTAGCAATCAGCCCCAGCATTTT. Amino acids: CASSALDRGRSNQPQHF.

Here the CDR3 DNA reads TGCAGCGTTGAGTTGACAGCATCCCACGAGCAGTACTTC. Protein product: CSVELTASHEQYF. The chain links TRBV29-1 to TRBJ2-7, with D possibly matching TRBD1 (5 bases). The CDR3 is 13 amino acids. Germline V CDR1 and CDR2: SQVTM, ANQGSEA. V was clipped by 3 bases and J by 5 bases, with 14 bases between them.

This clone was seen a single time. This chain connects TRBV5-1 to TRBJ1-5; D is uncertain. Germline V CDR1 and CDR2: SGHRS, YFSETQ. V lost 0 bases, J lost 5 bases, and 9 bases lay in between. The CDR3 contains 14 residues. The CDR3 region is CASSLEGLDQPQHF. The CDR3 DNA reads as TGCGCCAGCAGCTTGGAAGGGTTGGATCAGCCCCAGCATTTT.

J is TRBJ1-2 and V is TRBV3-1 (or the pseudogene TRBV3-2); no reliable D call. Germline CDR1 reads LGHDT; CDR2 reads YNNKEL (reference sequence). Deletions cut 1 base from V and 2 bases from J, with 11 bases between. The CDR3 consists of 15 residues. Here the CDR3 reads CASSQARQSNYGYTF. In DNA form, the CDR3 reads TGTGCCAGCAGCCAAGCCCGGCAGTCAAACTATGGCTACACCTTC.

CDR3 nucleotide sequence: TGTGCCAGCAGTTTTCGGGTCGATGGCTACACCTTC. Protein product: CASSFRVDGYTF. V is TRBV12-3 or TRBV12-4 and J is TRBJ1-2; D is ambiguous. V was shortened by 3 bases and J by 6 bases, with 8 bases between the two germline ends. The CDR3 contains 12 residues.

This clone was seen only once. J is TRBJ2-2 and V is TRBV19; 7 bases map to TRBD2. Germline assignment: CDR1 LNHDA and CDR2 SQIVND (reference sequence). CDR3 length: 16 amino acids. With V trimmed by 3 bases and J by 0 bases, 4 bases remained unmatched. The CDR3 here is CASSMGGRSNTGELFF. DNA of the CDR3: TGTGCCAGTAGTATGGGAGGGAGATCGAACACCGGGGAGCTGTTTTTT.

The J gene is TRBJ1-2, the V gene TRBV18, with D perhaps TRBD1 (5 bases). The CDR3 has 16 amino acids. V was shortened by 1 base and J by 2 bases, with 14 bases between the two germline ends. The germline gives CDR1 KGHSH, CDR2 LQKENI. The CDR3 DNA reads TGTGCCAGCTCACCACGGGAGAGGGGTAACAACTATGGCTACACCTTC. Translated: CASSPRERGNNYGYTF.

Concerning this clone itself: The sample holds other DNA sequences that translate to the same CDR3. The J gene is TRBJ2-7, the V gene TRBV7-2; 12 bases fit TRBD2. Germline V gene lookup returns CDR1 SGHTA and CDR2 FQGNSA. The CDR3 covers 15 residues. V was clipped by 5 bases and J by 4 bases; unmatched bases: 6. Here the CDR3 reads CASSLLAGGGYEQYF. The CDR3 coding sequence is TGTGCCAGCAGCCTCCTAGCGGGGGGGGGTTACGAGCAGTACTTC.